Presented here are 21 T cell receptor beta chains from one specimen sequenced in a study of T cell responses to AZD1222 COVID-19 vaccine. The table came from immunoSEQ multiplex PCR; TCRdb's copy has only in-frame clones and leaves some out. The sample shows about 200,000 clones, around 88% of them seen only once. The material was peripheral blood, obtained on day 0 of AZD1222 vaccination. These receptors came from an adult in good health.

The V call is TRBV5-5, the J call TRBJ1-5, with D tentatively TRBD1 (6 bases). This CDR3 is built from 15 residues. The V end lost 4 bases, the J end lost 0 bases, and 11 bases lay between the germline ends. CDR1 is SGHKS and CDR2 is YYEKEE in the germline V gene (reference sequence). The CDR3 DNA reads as TGTGCCAGCAGCACGACAGGCTATAGCAATCAGCCCCAGCATTTT. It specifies CASSTTGYSNQPQHF.

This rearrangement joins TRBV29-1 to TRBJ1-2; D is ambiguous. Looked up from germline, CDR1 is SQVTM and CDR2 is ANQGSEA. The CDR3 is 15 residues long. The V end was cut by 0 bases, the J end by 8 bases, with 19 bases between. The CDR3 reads CSVEDPRTPVRGYTF. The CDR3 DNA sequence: TGCAGCGTTGAAGATCCCCGTACGCCAGTTAGGGGCTACACCTTC.

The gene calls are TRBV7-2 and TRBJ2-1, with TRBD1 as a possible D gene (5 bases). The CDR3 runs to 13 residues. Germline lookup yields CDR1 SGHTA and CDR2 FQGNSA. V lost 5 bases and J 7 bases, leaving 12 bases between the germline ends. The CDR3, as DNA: TGTGCCAGCAGCCATGACAGTGGTAATGAGCAGTTCTTC. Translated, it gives CASSHDSGNEQFF.

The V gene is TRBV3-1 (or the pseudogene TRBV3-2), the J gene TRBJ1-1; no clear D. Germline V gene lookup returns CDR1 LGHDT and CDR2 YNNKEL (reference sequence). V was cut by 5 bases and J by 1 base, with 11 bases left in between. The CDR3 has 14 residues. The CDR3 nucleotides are TGTGCCAGCAGCGATGAATCCAAGAACACTGAAGCTTTCTTT. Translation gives CASSDESKNTEAFF.

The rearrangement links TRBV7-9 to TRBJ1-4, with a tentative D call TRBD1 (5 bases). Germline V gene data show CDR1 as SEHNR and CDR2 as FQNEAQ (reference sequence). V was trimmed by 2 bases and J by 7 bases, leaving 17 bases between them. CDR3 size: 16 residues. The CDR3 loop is CASSLIGQGRIEKLFF. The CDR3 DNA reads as TGTGCCAGCAGCTTAATAGGCCAGGGACGAATTGAAAAACTGTTTTTT.

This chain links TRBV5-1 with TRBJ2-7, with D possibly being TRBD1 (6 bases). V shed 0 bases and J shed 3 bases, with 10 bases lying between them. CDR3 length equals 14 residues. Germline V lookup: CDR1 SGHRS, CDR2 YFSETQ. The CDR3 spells CASSLVSGVYEQYF. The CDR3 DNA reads TGCGCCAGCAGCTTGGTTTCAGGGGTCTACGAGCAGTACTTC.

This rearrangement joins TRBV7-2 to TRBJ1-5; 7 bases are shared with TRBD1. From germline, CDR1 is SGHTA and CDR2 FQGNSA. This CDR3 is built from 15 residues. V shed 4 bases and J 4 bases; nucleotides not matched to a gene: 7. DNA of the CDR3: TGTGCCAGCAGCTCGACAGGGTGGGCAAATCAGCCCCAGCATTTT. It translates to CASSSTGWANQPQHF.

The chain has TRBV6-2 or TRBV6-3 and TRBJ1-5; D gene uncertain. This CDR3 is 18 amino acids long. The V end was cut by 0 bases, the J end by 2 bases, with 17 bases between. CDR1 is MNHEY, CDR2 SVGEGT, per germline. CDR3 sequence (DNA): TGTGCCAGCAGTTACTCTCGAGTGGAGGCATGGGGCAATCAGCCCCAGCATTTT. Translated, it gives CASSYSRVEAWGNQPQHF.

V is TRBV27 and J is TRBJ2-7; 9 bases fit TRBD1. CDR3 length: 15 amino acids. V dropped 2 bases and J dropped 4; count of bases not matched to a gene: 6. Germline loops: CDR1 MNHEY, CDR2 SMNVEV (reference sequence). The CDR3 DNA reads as TGTGCCAGCAGTTTAAGAACAGGGGGCGAGTACGAGCAGTACTTC. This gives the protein CASSLRTGGEYEQYF.

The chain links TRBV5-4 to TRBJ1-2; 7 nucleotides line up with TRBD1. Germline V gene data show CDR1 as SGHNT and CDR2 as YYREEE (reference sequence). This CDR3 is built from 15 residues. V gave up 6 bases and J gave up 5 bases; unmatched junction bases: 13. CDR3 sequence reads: CASTHPRDSFYGYTF. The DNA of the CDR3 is TGTGCCAGCACCCATCCGAGGGACAGTTTTTATGGCTACACCTTC.

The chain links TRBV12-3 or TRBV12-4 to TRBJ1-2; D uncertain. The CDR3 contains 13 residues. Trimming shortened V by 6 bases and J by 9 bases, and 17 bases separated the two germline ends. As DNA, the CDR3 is TGTGCCAGCAGCCACAAAATCATGGGTAGCTACACCTTC. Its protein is CASSHKIMGSYTF.

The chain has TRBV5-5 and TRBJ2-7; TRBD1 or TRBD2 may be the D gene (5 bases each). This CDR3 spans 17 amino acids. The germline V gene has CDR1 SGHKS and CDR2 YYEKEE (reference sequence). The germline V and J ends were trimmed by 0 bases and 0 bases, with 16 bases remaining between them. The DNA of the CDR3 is TGTGCCAGCAGCTTGGACCCCACCGGGACGGACTCCTACGAGCAGTACTTC. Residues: CASSLDPTGTDSYEQYF.

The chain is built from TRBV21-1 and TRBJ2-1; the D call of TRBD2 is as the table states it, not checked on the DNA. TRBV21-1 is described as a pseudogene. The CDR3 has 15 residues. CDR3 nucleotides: TGTGCCAGCAAGGAGCGGGGGGGCAACGTGCCTGAGCAGTTCTTC. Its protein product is CASKERGGNVPEQFF.

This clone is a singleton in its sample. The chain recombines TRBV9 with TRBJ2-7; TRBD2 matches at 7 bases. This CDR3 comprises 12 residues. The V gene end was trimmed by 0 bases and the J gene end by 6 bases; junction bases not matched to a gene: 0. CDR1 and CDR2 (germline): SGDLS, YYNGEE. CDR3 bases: TGTGCCAGCAGCGTAGGGGAGGGCGAGCAGTACTTC. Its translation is CASSVGEGEQYF.

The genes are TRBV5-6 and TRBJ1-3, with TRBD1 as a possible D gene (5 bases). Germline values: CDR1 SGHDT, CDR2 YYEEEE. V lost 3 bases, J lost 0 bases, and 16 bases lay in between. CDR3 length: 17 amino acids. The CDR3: CASSSWWGAFSGNTIYF. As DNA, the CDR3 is TGTGCCAGCAGCTCCTGGTGGGGCGCCTTCTCTGGAAACACCATATATTTT.

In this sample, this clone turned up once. The CDR3 loop reads CATSDSRVGDTEAFF. The DNA of the CDR3 is TGTGCCACCAGTGATTCACGGGTAGGCGACACTGAAGCTTTCTTT. The rearrangement uses TRBV24-1 and TRBJ1-1; D is uncertain. This CDR3 has 15 amino acids. Germline loops: CDR1 KGHDR, CDR2 SFDVKD. The ends were cut back, 2 bases at V and 3 bases at J, with 12 bases in the middle.

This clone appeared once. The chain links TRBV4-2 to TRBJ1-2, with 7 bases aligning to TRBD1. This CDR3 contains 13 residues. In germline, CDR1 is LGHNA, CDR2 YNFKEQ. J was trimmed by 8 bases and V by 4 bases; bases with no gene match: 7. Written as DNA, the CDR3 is TGTGCCAGCAGCCCAGACAGGGTAGGAGGCTACACCTTC. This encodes CASSPDRVGGYTF.

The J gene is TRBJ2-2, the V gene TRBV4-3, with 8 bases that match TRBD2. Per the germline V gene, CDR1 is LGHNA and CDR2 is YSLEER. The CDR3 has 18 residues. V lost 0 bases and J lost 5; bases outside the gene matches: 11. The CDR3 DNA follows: TGCGCCAGCAGCCAAGAGAGGCCCAGCGGGGGCCTTACCGGGGAGCTGTTTTTT. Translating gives CASSQERPSGGLTGELFF.

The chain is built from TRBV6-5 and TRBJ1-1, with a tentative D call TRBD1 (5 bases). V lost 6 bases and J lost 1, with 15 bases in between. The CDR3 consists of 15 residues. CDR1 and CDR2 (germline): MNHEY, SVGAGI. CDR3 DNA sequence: TGTGCCAGCAGCCCGTCGGGGCAGGGGAACACTGAAGCTTTCTTT. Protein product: CASSPSGQGNTEAFF.

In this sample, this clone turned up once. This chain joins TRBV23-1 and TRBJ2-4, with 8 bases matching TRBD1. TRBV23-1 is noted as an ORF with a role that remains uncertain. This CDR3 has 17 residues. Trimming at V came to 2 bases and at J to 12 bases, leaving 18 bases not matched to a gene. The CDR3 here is CASSQTPGQGLKWDQYF. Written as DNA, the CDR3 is TGCGCCAGCAGTCAAACCCCTGGACAGGGTCTTAAGTGGGATCAGTACTTC.

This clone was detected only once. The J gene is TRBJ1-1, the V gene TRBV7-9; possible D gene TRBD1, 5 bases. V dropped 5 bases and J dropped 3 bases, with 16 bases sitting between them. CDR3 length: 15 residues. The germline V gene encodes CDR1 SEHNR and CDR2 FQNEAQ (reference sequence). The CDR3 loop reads CASSVIRAVDTEAFF. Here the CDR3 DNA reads TGTGCCAGCAGCGTAATCAGGGCAGTTGACACTGAAGCTTTCTTT.